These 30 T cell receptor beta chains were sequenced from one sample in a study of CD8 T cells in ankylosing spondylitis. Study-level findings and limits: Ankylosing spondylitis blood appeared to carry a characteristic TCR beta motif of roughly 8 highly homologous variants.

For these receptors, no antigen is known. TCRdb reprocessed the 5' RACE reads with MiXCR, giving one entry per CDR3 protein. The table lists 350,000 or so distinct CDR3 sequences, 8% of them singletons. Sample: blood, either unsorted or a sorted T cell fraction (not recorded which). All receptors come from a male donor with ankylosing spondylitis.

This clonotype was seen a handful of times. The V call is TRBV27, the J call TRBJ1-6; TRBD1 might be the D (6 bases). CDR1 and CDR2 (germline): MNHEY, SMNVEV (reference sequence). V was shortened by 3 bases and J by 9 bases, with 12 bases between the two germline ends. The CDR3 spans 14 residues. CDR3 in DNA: TGTGCCAGCAGTTTCCCCGACAGGTCTTCACCCCTCCACTTT. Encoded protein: CASSFPDRSSPLHF.

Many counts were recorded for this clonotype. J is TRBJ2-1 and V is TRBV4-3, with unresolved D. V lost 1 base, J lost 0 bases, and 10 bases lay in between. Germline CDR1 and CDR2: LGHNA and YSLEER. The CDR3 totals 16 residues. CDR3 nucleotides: TGCGCCAGCAGCCAAGCTGGCACGAGCTCCTACAATGAGCAGTTCTTC. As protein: CASSQAGTSSYNEQFF.

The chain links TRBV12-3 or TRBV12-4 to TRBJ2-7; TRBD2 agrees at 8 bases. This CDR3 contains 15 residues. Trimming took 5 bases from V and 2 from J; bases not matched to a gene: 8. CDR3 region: CASSDSAGVTYEQYF. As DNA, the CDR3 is TGTGCCAGCAGTGACTCAGCGGGGGTAACCTACGAGCAGTACTTC.

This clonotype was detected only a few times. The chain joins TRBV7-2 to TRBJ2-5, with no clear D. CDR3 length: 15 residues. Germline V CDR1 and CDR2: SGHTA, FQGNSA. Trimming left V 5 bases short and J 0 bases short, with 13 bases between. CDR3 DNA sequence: TGTGCCAGCAGCCTTCAGAGCCTATACCAAGAGACCCAGTACTTC. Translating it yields CASSLQSLYQETQYF.

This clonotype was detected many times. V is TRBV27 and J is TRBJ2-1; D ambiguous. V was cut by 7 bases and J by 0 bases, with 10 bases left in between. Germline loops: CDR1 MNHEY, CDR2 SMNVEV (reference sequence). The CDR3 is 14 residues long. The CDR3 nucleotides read TGTGCCAGCAAACGCGGAAGCTCCTACAATGAGCAGTTCTTC. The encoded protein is CASKRGSSYNEQFF.

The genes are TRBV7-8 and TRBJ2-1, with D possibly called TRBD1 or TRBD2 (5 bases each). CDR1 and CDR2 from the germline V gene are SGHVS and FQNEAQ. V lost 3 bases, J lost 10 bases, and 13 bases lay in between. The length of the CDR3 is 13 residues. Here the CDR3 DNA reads TGTGCCAGCAGCTTGTTTACGGGACGAGAGCAGTTCTTC. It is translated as CASSLFTGREQFF.

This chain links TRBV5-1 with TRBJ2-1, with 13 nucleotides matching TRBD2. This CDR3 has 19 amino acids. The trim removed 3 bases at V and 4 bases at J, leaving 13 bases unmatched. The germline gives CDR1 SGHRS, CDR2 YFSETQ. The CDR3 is CASSSQTSGRLRQYNEQFF. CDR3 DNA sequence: TGCGCCAGCAGCTCCCAGACTAGCGGGAGGCTACGGCAGTACAATGAGCAGTTCTTC.

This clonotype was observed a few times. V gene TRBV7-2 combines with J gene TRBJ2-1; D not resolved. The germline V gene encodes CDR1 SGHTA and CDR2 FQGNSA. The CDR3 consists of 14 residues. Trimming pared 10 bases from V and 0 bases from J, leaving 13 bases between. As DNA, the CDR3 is TGTGCCACCGCAGTGTCAAGCTCCTACAATGAGCAGTTCTTC. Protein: CATAVSSSYNEQFF.

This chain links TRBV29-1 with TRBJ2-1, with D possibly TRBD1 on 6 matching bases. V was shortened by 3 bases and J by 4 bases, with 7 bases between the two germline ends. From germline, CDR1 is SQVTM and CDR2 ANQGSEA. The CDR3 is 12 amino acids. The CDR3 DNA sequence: TGCAGCGTTGACAGGGGATACAATGAGCAGTTCTTC. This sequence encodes CSVDRGYNEQFF.

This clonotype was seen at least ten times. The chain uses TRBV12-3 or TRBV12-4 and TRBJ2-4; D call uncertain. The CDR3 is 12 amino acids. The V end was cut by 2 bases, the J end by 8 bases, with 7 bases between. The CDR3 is CASSLSVDIQYF. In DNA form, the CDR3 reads TGTGCCAGCAGTTTATCCGTTGACATTCAGTACTTC.

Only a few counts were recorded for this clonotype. The CDR3 sequence is CASSPEDRFFTYEQYF. In nucleotides, the CDR3 is TGTGCCAGCAGCCCGGAGGACAGGTTCTTTACCTACGAGCAGTACTTC. The chain joins TRBV7-2 to TRBJ2-7; 7 bases line up with TRBD1. CDR3 size: 16 residues. V was pared by 5 bases and J by 2 bases, with 12 bases of the junction left unmatched. The germline V gene encodes CDR1 SGHTA and CDR2 FQGNSA.

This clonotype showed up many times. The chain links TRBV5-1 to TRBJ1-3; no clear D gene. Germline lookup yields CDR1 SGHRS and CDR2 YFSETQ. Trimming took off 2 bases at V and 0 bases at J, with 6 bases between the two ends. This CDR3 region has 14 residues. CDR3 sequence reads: CASSLYNSGNTIYF. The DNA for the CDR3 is TGCGCCAGCAGCTTATACAACTCTGGAAACACCATATATTTT.

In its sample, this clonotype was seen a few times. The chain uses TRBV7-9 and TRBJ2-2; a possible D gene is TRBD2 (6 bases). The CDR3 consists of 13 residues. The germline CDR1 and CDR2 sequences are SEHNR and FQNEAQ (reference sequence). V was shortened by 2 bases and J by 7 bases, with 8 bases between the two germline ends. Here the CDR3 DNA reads TGTGCCAGCAGCTTATGGGAGGACGGGGAGCTGTTTTTT. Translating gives CASSLWEDGELFF.

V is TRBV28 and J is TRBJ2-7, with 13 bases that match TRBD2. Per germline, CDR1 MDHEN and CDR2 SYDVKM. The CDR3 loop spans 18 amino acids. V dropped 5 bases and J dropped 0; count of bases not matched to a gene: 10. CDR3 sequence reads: CASSIQGTSGVSSYEQYF. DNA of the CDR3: TGTGCCAGCAGTATTCAAGGGACTAGCGGGGTCAGCTCCTACGAGCAGTACTTC.

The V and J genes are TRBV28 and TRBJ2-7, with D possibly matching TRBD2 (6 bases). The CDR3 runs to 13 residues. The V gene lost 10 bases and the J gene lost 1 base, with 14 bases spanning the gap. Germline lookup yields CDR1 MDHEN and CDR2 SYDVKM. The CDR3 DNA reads TGTGCCACATTCTCCGGGAGTTCCTACGAGCAGTACTTC. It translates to CATFSGSSYEQYF.

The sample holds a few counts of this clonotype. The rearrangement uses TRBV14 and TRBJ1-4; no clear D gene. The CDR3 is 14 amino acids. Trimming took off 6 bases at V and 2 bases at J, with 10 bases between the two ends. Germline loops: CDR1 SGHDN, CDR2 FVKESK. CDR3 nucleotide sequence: TGTGCCAGCAGTTCGTTTGGGACTAATGAAAAACTGTTTTTT. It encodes CASSSFGTNEKLFF. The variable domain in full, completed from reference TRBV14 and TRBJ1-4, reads EAGVTQFPSHSVIEKGQTVTLRCDPISGHDNLYWYRRVMGKEIKFLLHFVKESKQDESGMPNNRFLAERTGGTYSTLKVQPAELEDSGVYFCASSSFGTNEKLFFGSGTQLSVL.

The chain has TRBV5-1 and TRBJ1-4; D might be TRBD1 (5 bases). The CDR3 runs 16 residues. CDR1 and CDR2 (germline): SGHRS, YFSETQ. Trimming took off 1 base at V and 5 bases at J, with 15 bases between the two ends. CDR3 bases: TGCGCCAGCAGCTTGAGGGGTTTCAAGGAGAATGAAAAACTGTTTTTT. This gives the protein CASSLRGFKENEKLFF.

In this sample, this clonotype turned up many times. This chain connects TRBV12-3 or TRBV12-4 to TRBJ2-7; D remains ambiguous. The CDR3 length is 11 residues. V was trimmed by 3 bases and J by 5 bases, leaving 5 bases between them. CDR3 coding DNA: TGTGCCAGCAGTTTCAACCACGAGCAGTACTTC. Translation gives CASSFNHEQYF.

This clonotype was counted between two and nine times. In nucleotides, the CDR3 is TGTGCCTGGAGTGGGACAGGTCTCTCCTACAATGAGCAGTTCTTC. It codes for CAWSGTGLSYNEQFF. The V gene is TRBV30, the J gene TRBJ2-1, with 7 nucleotides matching TRBD1. V shed 1 base, J shed 0 bases, and the junction held 3 bases outside the gene matches. CDR3 size: 15 residues. In germline, CDR1 is GTSNPN, CDR2 SVGIG (reference sequence).

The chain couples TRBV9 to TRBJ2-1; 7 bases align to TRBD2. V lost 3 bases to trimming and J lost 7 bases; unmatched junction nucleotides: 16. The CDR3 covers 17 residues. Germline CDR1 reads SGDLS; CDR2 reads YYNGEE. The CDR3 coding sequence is TGTGCCAGCAGCGAGAGTCTAGGATGGGAGGGCTATAATGAGCAGTTCTTC. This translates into CASSESLGWEGYNEQFF.

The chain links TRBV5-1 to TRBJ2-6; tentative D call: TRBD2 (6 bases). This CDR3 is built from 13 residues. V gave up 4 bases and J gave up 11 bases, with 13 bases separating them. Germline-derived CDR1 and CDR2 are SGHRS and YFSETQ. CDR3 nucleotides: TGCGCCAGCAGCCCCGGGGAGGTTGACGTCCTGACTTTC. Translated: CASSPGEVDVLTF.

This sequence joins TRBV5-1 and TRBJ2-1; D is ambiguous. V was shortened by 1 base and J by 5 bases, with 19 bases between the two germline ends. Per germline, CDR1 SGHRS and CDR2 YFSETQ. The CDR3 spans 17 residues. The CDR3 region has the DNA TGCGCCAGCAGCTTGCATTTCGGAGCATCGGGTCACAATGAGCAGTTCTTC. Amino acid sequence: CASSLHFGASGHNEQFF.

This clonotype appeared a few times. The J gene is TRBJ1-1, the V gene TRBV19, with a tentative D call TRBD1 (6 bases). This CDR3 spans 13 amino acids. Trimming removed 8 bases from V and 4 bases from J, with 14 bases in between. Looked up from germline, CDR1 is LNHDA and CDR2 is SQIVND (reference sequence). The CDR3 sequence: CASPGHQPTEAFF. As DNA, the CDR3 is TGTGCCAGTCCGGGACACCAACCCACTGAAGCTTTCTTT. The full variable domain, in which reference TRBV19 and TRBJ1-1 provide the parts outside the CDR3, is DGGITQSPKYLFRKEGQNVTLSCEQNLNHDAMYWYRQDPGQGLRLIYYSQIVNDFQKGDIAEGYSVSREKKESFPLTVTSAQKNPTAFYLCASPGHQPTEAFFGQGTRLTVV.

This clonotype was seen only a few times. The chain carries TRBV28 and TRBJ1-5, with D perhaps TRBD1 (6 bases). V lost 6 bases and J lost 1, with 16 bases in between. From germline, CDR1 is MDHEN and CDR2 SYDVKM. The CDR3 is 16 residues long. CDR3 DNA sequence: TGTGCCAGCAGCCGGGGGGGTAGGGGGAGCAATCAGCCCCAGCATTTT. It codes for CASSRGGRGSNQPQHF.

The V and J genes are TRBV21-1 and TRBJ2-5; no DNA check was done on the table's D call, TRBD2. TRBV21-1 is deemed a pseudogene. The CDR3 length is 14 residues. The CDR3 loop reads CASSNWLAGVPQYF. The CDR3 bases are TGTGCCAGCAGCAATTGGCTAGCGGGAGTGCCCCAGTACTTC.

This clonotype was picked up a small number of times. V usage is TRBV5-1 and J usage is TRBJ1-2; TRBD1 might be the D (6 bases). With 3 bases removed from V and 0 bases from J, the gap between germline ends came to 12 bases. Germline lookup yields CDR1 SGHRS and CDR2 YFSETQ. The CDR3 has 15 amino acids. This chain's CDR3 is CASSWGATANYGYTF. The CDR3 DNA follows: TGCGCCAGCAGCTGGGGGGCAACGGCTAACTATGGCTACACCTTC. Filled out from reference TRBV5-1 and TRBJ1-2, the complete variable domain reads KAGVTQTPRYLIKTRGQQVTLSCSPISGHRSVSWYQQTPGQGLQFLFEYFSETQRNKGNFPGRFSGRQFSNSRSEMNVSTLELGDSALYLCASSWGATANYGYTFGSGTRLTVV.

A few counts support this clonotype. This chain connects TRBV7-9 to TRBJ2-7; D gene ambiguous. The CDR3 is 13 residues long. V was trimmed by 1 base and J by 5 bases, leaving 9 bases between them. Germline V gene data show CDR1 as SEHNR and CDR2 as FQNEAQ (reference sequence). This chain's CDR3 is CASSLGGSDEQYF. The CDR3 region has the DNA TGTGCCAGCAGCTTAGGGGGTTCGGACGAGCAGTACTTC.

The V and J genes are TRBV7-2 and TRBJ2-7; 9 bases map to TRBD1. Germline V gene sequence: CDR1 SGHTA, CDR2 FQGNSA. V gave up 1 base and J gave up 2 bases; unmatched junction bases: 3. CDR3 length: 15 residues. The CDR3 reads CASSLGTGDAYEQYF. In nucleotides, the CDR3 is TGTGCCAGCAGCTTAGGGACAGGGGATGCCTACGAGCAGTACTTC. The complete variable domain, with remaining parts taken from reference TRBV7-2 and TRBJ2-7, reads GAGVSQSPSNKVTEKGKDVELRCDPISGHTALYWYRQSLGQGLEFLIYFQGNSAPDKSGLPSDRFSAERTGGSVSTLTIQRTQQEDSAVYLCASSLGTGDAYEQYFGPGTRLTVT.

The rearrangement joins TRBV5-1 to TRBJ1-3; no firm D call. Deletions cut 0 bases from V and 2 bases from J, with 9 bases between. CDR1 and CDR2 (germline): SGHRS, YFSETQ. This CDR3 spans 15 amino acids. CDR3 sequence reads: CASSLAGYPGNTIYF. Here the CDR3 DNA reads TGCGCCAGCAGCTTGGCGGGGTACCCTGGAAACACCATATATTTT.

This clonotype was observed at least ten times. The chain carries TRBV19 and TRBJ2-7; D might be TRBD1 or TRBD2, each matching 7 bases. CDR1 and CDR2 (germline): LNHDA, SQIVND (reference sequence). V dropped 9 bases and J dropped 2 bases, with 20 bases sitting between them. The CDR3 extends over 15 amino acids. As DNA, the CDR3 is TGTGCCAGCCGCGACAGGGCTAGCGGAACCTACGAGCAGTACTTC. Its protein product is CASRDRASGTYEQYF.